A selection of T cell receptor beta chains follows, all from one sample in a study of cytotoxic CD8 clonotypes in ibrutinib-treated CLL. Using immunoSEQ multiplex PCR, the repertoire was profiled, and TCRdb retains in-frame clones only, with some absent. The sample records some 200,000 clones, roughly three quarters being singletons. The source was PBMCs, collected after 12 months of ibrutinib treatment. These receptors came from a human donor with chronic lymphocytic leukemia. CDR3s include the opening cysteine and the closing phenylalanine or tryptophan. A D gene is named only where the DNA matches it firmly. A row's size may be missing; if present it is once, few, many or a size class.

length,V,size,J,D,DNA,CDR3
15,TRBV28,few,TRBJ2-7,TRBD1,TGTGCCAGCAGCCCTGGACAGGGACCTCAATACGAGCAGTACTTC,CASSPGQGPQYEQYF
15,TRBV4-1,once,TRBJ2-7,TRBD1,TGCGCCAGCAGCCAACGGGACAGGGGTTCCTACGAGCAGTACTTC,CASSQRDRGSYEQYF
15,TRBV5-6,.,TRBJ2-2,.,TGTGCCAGCAGAGAAACAAGGAAGGGTACCGGGGAGCTGTTTTTT,CASRETRKGTGELFF
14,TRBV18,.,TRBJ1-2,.,TGTGCCAGCTCACCAGAAGGGAGATTCTATGGCTACACCTTC,CASSPEGRFYGYTF
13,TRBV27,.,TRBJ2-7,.,TGTGCCAGCAGTCAATTGAGCTCCTACGAGCAGTACTTC,CASSQLSSYEQYF
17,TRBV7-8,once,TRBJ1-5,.,TGTGCCAGCAGCAGGCCCGGACCCGGATATAGCAATCAGCCCCAGCATTTT,CASSRPGPGYSNQPQHF
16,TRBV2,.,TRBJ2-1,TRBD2,TGTGCCAGCAGTGAAGGTACTAGCGGGGGACTCCGGGAGCAGTTCTTC,CASSEGTSGGLREQFF
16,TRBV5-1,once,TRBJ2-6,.,TGCGCCAGCAGCTTGGATCGGGGGCCTGGGGCCAACGTCCTGACTTTC,CASSLDRGPGANVLTF
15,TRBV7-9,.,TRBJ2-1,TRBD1,TGTGCCAGCAGCCCTCGGACAGGGCCCAGTAATGAGCAGTTCTTC,CASSPRTGPSNEQFF
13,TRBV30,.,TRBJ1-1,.,TGTGCCTGGAGTTTTATCCCAAACACTGAAGCTTTCTTT,CAWSFIPNTEAFF
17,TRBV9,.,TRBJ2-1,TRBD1,TGTGCCAGCAGCCAGACCTTGACAGGGAAATCCTACAATGAGCAGTTCTTC,CASSQTLTGKSYNEQFF
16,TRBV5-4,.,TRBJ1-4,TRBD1,TGTGCCAGCAGCTTAAAATTGGACAGGACTAATGAAAAACTGTTTTTT,CASSLKLDRTNEKLFF
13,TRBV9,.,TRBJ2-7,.,TGTGCCAGCAGCGTAGTTCCGGAGAACGAGCAGTACTTC,CASSVVPENEQYF
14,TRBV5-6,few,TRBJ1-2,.,TGTGCCAGCAGCTTTTTGACGGTATCGGGTGGCTACACCTTC,CASSFLTVSGGYTF
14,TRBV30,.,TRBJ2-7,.,TGTGCCTGGAGTGTCAACCCGAGGACCTACGAGCAGTACTTC,CAWSVNPRTYEQYF
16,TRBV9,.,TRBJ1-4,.,TGTGCCAGCAGCGTAGCTACGTCTGGAAGGGCTGAAAAACTGTTTTTT,CASSVATSGRAEKLFF
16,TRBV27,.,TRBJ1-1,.,TGTGCCAGCAGTCCGCCCTTTGCGAGGGCGAACACTGAAGCTTTCTTT,CASSPPFARANTEAFF
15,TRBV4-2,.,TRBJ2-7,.,TGTGCCAGCAGCCAAGATGAGGGATCCTCCTACGAGCAGTACTTC,CASSQDEGSSYEQYF
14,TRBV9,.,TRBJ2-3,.,TGTGCCAGCAGTGCAGACCCTCGCACAGATACGCAGTATTTT,CASSADPRTDTQYF
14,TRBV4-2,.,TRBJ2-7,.,TGTGCCAGCAGCCAAGGAAATACAGGGAAGGAGCAGTACTTC,CASSQGNTGKEQYF
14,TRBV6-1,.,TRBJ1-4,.,TGTGCCAGCAGTGAACGGATTCCTAATGAAAAACTGTTTTTT,CASSERIPNEKLFF
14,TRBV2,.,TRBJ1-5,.,TGTGCCAGCAGTGTGGGGACCCCCAATCAGCCCCAGCATTTT,CASSVGTPNQPQHF
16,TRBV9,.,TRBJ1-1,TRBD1,TGTGCCAGCAGCGTAGGGATGGGACAGGGGAACACTGAAGCTTTCTTT,CASSVGMGQGNTEAFF
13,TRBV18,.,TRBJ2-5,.,TGTGCCAGCTCACCAATCGTATCAGAGACCCAGTACTTC,CASSPIVSETQYF
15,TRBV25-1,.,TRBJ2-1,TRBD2,TGTGCCAGCAGCCCCAAGACTAGCGGGAGAGATGAGCAGTTCTTC,CASSPKTSGRDEQFF